These 9 T cell receptor beta chains came from one sample sequenced in a study of blood T cell repertoires in COVID-19. The assay was immunoSEQ multiplex PCR, and TCRdb's table has in-frame clones only and misses some. Among about 90,000 clones listed, around 93% were seen once. Sample: peripheral blood. These receptors originate from a human donor with active COVID-19. The donor label of this sample is uncertain.

DNA for the CDR3: TGCGCCAGCAGCTTGTGGGGAGGGGGCACAGATACGCAGTATTTT. Its translation: CASSLWGGGTDTQYF. The chain uses TRBV5-1 and TRBJ2-3, with 7 positions matching TRBD2. V gave up 1 base and J gave up 1 base; unmatched junction bases: 3. The CDR3 is 15 residues long. Per the germline V gene, CDR1 is SGHRS and CDR2 is YFSETQ.

This chain links TRBV19 with TRBJ2-7; possibly TRBD1 for D (6 bases). This CDR3 region has 14 residues. V lost 5 bases and J 7 bases, leaving 18 bases between the germline ends. Looked up from germline, CDR1 is LNHDA and CDR2 is SQIVND (reference sequence). Written as DNA, the CDR3 is TGTGCCAGTAGTGTACGTCAGGGGCTGGGGGAGCAGTACTTC. Its protein product is CASSVRQGLGEQYF.

This sequence joins TRBV12-3 or TRBV12-4 and TRBJ2-7; D might be TRBD2 (6 bases). This CDR3 comprises 13 residues. The V end lost 6 bases, the J end lost 6 bases, and 15 bases lay between the germline ends. For the CDR3, the DNA is TGTGCCAGCAGCTTCCCCCTGGGGGGCGAGCAGTACTTC. Translated, it gives CASSFPLGGEQYF.

This clone appeared once. The chain recombines TRBV5-8 with TRBJ1-3; TRBD1 matches 7 bases. This CDR3 spans 15 amino acids. The germline V gene encodes CDR1 SGHTS and CDR2 YDEGEE. Losses at the gene ends were 3 bases for V and 0 bases for J; bases not matched to a gene: 3. In DNA, the CDR3 is TGTGCCAGCAGCTGGGGACAGAGCTCTGGAAACACCATATATTTT. Its protein is CASSWGQSSGNTIYF.

The V and J genes are TRBV5-1 and TRBJ2-1; 8 nucleotides agree with TRBD2. The CDR3 covers 16 residues. The germline CDR1 and CDR2 sequences are SGHRS and YFSETQ. Germline trimming cut 4 bases from V and 0 bases from J; bases unmatched to any gene: 6. Written as DNA, the CDR3 is TGCGCCAGCAGCCCGGCCGGGACTAGCTCCTACAATGAGCAGTTCTTC. Its protein product is CASSPAGTSSYNEQFF.

For the CDR3, the DNA is TGTGCCAGCTCATCGGGACAGGCGAGTGGCGGGGAGCTGTTTTTT. Protein: CASSSGQASGGELFF. The rearrangement joins TRBV18 to TRBJ2-2, with 8 nucleotides matching TRBD1. After removal of 5 bases from V and 7 bases from J, the junction contained 9 bases not matched to a gene. There are 15 residues in the CDR3. Looked up from germline, CDR1 is KGHSH and CDR2 is LQKENI.

The chain couples TRBV19 to TRBJ1-2; D is possibly TRBD1 (5 bases). Germline V gene lookup returns CDR1 LNHDA and CDR2 SQIVND (reference sequence). The CDR3 is 15 residues long. V lost 4 bases and J 1 base, leaving 13 bases between the germline ends. The DNA for the CDR3 is TGTGCCAGTAGTACCCAGGGTTCCGGTAACTATGGCTACACCTTC. It codes for CASSTQGSGNYGYTF.

V gene TRBV3-1 (or the pseudogene TRBV3-2) combines with J gene TRBJ2-5, with 7 bases identical to TRBD1. The CDR3 totals 15 residues. Germline lookup yields CDR1 LGHDT and CDR2 YNNKEL (reference sequence). Unmatched junction bases numbered 7, after V lost 1 base and J lost 5 bases. CDR3 sequence reads: CASSQGRGGWETQYF. DNA of the CDR3: TGTGCCAGCAGCCAAGGCCGAGGGGGCTGGGAGACCCAGTACTTC.

This sequence joins TRBV4-3 and TRBJ2-1; 12 bases map to TRBD1. V trimming: 3 bases; J trimming: 8 bases; junction bases outside the gene matches: 11. Germline V gene data show CDR1 as LGHNA and CDR2 as YSLEER. This CDR3 region has 17 residues. The CDR3 nucleotides read TGCGCCAGCAGCCAGGAATCCGGGACAGGGGGCAGAGATGAGCAGTTCTTC. Translation: CASSQESGTGGRDEQFF.